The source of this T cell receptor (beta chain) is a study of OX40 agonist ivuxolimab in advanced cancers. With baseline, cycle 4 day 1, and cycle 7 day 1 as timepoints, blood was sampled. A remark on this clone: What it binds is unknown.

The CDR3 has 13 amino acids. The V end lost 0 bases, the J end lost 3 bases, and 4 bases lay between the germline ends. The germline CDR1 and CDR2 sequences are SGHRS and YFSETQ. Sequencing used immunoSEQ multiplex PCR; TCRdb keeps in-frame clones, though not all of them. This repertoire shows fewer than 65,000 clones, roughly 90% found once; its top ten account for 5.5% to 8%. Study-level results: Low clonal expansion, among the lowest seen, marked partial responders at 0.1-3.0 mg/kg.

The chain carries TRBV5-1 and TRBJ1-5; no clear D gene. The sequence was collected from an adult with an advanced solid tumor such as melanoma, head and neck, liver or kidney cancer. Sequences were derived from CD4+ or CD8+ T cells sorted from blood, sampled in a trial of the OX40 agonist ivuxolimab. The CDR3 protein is CASSLEVNQPQHF. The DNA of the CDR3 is TGCGCCAGCAGCTTGGAGGTCAATCAGCCCCAGCATTTT.